This entry describes one T cell receptor (beta chain). Germline CDR1 KGHSH, CDR2 LQKENI. The CDR3 is made up of 16 amino acids. The V end lost 3 bases, the J end lost 4 bases, and 15 bases lay between the germline ends. This specimen belongs to a study of control samples from healthy donors and cancer patients. The repertoire was sequenced with immunoSEQ multiplex PCR; TCRdb's copy has only in-frame clones and lacks some. The data hold roughly 55,000 clones, with roughly 87% observed a single time. The sample comprised blood. The source is a middle-aged man in good health. The rearrangement joins TRBV18 to TRBJ2-2; D gene unclear. CDR3 amino acids: CASSPLGMSSTGELFF. CDR3 nucleotide sequence: TGTGCCAGCTCACCGTTAGGCATGTCGAGCACCGGGGAGCTGTTTTTT.